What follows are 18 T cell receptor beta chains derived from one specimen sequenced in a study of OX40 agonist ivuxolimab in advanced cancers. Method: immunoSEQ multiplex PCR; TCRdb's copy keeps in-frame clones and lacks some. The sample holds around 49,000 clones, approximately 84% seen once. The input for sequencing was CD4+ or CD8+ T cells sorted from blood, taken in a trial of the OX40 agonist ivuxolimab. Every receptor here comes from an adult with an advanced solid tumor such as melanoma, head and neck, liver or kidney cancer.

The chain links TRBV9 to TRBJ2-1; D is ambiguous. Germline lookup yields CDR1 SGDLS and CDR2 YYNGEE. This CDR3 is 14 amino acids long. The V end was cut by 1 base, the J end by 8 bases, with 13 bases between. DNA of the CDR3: TGTGCCAGCAGCGTAATTTGGGGTTCCGATGAGCAGTTCTTC. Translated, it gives CASSVIWGSDEQFF.

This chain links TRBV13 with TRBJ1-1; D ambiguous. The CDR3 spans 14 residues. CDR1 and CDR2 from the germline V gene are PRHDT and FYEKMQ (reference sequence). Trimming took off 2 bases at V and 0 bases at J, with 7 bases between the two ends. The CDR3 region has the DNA TGTGCCAGCAGCTTATGGCAGATGAACACTGAAGCTTTCTTT. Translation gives CASSLWQMNTEAFF.

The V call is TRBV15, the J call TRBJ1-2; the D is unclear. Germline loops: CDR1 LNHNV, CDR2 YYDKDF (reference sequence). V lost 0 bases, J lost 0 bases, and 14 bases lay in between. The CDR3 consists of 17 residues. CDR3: CATSRDYSSEANYGYTF. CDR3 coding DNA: TGTGCCACCAGCAGAGATTATTCGTCGGAGGCTAACTATGGCTACACCTTC.

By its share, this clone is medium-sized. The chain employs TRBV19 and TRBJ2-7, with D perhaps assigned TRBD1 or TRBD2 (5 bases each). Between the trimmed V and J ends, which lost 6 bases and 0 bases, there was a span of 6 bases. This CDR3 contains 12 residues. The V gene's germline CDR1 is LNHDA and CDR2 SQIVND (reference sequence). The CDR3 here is CASRGDSYEQYF. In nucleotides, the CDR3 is TGTGCCAGTAGGGGGGACTCCTACGAGCAGTACTTC.

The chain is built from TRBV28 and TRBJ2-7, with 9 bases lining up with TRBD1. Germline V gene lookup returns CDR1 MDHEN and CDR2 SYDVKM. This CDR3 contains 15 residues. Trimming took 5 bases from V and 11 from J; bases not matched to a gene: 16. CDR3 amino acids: CASSRDRDRVIMEYF. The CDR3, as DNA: TGTGCCAGCAGTAGGGACCGGGACAGGGTTATTATGGAGTACTTC.

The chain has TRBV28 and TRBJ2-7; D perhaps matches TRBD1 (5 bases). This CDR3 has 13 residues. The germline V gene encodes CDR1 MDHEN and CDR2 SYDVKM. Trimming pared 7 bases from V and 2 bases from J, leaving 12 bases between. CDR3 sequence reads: CASKDTTPYEQYF. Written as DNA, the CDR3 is TGTGCCAGCAAGGACACGACCCCCTACGAGCAGTACTTC.

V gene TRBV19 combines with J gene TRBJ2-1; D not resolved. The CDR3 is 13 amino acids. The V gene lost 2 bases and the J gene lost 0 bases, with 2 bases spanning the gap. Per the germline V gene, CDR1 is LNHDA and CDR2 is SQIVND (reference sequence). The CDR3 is CASSIHSYNEQFF. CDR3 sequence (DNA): TGTGCCAGTAGTATACACTCCTACAATGAGCAGTTCTTC. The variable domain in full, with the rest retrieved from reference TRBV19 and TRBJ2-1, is DGGITQSPKYLFRKEGQNVTLSCEQNLNHDAMYWYRQDPGQGLRLIYYSQIVNDFQKGDIAEGYSVSREKKESFPLTVTSAQKNPTAFYLCASSIHSYNEQFFGPGTRLTVL.

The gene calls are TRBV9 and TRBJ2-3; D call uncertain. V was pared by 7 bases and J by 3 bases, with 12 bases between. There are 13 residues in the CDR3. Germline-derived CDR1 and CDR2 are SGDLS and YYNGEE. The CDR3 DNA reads TGTGCCAGCGGGGATTTAGAAACAGATACGCAGTATTTT. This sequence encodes CASGDLETDTQYF.

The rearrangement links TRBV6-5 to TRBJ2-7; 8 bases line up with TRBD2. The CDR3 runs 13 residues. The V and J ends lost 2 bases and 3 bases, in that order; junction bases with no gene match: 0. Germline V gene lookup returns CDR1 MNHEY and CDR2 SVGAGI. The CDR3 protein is CASSYAGGYEQYF. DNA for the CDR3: TGTGCCAGCAGTTACGCGGGGGGCTACGAGCAGTACTTC.

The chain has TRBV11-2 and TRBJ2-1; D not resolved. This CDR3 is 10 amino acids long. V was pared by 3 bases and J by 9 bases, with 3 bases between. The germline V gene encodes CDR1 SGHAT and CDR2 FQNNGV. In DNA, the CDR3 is TGTGCCAGCAGCTTCACTGAGCAGTTCTTC. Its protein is CASSFTEQFF. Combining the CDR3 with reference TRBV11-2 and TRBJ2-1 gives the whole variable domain EAGVAQSPRYKIIEKRQSVAFWCNPISGHATLYWYQQILGQGPKLLIQFQNNGVVDDSQLPKDRFSAERLKGVDSTLKIQPAKLEDSAVYLCASSFTEQFFGPGTRLTVL.

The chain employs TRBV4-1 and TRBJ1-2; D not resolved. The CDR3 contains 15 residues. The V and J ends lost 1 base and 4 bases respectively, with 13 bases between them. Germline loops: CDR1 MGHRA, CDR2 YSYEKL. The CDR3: CASSQGAFDSYGYTF. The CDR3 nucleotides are TGCGCCAGCAGCCAAGGGGCCTTTGATTCCTATGGCTACACCTTC.

In nucleotides, the CDR3 is TGTGCCAGCAGCGGACAGGGCACTAGCACAGATACGCAGTATTTT. This sequence encodes CASSGQGTSTDTQYF. This chain uses TRBV11-1 with TRBJ2-3, with 8 bases lining up with TRBD1. The CDR3 spans 15 residues. The V and J ends lost 5 bases and 0 bases, in that order; junction bases with no gene match: 4. Germline-derived CDR1 and CDR2 are SGHAT and FQDESV (reference sequence).

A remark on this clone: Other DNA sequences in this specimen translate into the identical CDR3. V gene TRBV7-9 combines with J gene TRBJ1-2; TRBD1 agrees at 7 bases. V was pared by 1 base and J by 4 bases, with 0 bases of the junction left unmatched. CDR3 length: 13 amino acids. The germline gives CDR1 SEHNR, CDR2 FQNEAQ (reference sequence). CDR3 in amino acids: CASSLGTGYGYTF. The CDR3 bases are TGTGCCAGCAGCTTAGGGACAGGCTATGGCTACACCTTC.

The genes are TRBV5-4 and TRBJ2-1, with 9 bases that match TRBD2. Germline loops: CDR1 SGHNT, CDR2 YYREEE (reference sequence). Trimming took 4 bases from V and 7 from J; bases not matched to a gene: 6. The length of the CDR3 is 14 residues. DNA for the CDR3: TGTGCCAGCAGCCCCGGGACTAGCAAAAATGAGCAGTTCTTC. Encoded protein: CASSPGTSKNEQFF.

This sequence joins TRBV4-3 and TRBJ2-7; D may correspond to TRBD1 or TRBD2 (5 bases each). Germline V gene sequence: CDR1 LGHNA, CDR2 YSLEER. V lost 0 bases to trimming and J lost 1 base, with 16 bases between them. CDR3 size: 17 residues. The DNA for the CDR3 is TGCGCCAGCAGCCAAGACGTGTCCGGGACGCCGTCCTACGAGCAGTACTTC. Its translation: CASSQDVSGTPSYEQYF.

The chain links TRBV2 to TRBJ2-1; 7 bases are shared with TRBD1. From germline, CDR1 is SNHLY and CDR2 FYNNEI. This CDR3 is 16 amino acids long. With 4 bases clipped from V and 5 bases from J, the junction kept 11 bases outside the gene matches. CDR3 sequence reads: CASSAGRQGPHNEQFF. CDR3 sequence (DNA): TGTGCCAGCAGTGCCGGGCGACAGGGTCCCCACAATGAGCAGTTCTTC.

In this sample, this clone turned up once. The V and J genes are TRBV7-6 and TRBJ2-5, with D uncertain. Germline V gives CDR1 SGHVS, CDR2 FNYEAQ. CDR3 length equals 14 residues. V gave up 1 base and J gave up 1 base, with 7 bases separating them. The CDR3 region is CASSLGLIQETQYF. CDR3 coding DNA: TGTGCCAGCAGCTTAGGACTGATCCAAGAGACCCAGTACTTC.

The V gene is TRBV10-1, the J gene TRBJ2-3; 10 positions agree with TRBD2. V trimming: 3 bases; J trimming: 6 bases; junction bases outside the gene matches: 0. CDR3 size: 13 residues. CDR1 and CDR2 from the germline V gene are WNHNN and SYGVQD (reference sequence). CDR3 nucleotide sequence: TGCGCCAGCAGTGATAGCGGGAGGGATACGCAGTATTTT. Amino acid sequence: CASSDSGRDTQYF.